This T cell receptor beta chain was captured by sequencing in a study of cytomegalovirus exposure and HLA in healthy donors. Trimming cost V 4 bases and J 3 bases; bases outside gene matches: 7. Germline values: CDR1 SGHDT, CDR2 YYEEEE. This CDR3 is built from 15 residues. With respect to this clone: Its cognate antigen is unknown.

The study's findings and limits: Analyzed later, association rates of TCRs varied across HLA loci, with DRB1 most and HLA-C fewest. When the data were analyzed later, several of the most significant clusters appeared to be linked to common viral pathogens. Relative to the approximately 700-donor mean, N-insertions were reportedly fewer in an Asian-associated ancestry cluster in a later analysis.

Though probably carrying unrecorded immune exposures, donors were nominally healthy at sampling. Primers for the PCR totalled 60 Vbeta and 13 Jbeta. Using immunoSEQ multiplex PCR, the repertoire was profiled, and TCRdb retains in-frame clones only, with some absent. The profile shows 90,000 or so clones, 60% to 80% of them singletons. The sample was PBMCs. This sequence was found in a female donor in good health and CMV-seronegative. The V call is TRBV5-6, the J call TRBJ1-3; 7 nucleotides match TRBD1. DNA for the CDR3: TGTGCCAGCAGCGAGCCGACAGGGAGTGGAAACACCATATATTTT. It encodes CASSEPTGSGNTIYF.